This T cell receptor beta chain was observed in a study of early T cells in non-severe SARS-CoV-2 infection. Regarding the study as a whole: Private and CD4 specificities were missed by VDJdb matching, which favored anti-spike CD8 responses.

This CDR3 comprises 18 residues. The V gene's germline CDR1 is SGHRS and CDR2 YFSETQ. V lost 4 bases, J lost 0 bases, and 8 bases stayed unmatched. Note on this clonotype: The antigen is unknown.

Individual cDNA molecules each received unique molecular identifiers attached to them. TCRdb analysed the 5' RACE reads with MiXCR anew, one entry per CDR3 protein. The table includes around 55,000 distinct CDR3 sequences, roughly 12% detected once. The clonotype was recovered from an adult who was a healthcare worker with PCR-confirmed SARS-CoV-2 infection or an uninfected control (not recorded which). This rearrangement joins TRBV5-1 to TRBJ1-5; TRBD1 aligns across 12 bases. The sequenced material came from whole blood. For the CDR3, the DNA is TGCGCCAGCAGCCCCGGGACAGGGGGCTCTTATAGCAATCAGCCCCAGCATTTT. Translating gives CASSPGTGGSYSNQPQHF. The whole variable domain, remainder taken from reference TRBV5-1 and TRBJ1-5, is KAGVTQTPRYLIKTRGQQVTLSCSPISGHRSVSWYQQTPGQGLQFLFEYFSETQRNKGNFPGRFSGRQFSNSRSEMNVSTLELGDSALYLCASSPGTGGSYSNQPQHFGDGTRLSIL.